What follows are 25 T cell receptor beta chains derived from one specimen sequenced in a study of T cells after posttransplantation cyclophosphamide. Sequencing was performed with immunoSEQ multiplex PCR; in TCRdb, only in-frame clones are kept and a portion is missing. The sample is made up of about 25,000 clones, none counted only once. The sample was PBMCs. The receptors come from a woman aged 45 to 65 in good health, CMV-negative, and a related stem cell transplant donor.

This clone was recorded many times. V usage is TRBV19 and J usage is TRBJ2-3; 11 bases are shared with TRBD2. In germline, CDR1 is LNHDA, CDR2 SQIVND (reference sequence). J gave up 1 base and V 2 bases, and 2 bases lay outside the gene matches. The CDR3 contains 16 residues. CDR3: CASSIRGLAGTDTQYF. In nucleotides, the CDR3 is TGTGCCAGTAGTATAAGGGGACTAGCGGGCACAGATACGCAGTATTTT.

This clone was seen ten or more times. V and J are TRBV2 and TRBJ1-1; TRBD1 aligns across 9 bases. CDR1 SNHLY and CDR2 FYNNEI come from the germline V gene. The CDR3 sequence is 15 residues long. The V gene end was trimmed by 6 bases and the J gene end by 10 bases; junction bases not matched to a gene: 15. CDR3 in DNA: TGTGCCAGCAGACTTGGGAACAGGGGGCTGGGTCGAGCTTTCTTT. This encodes CASRLGNRGLGRAFF.

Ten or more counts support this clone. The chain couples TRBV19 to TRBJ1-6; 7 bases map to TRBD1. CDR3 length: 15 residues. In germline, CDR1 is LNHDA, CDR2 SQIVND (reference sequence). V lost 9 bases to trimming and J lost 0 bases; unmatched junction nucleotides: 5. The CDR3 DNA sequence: TGTGCCAGCACAGGGGCCAGCTCCTATAATTCACCCCTCCACTTT. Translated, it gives CASTGASSYNSPLHF.

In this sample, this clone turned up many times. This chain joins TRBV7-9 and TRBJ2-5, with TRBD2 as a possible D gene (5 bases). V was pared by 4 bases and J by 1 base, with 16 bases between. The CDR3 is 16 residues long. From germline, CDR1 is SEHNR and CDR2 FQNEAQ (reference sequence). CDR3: CASSSTGRTSQETQYF. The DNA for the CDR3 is TGTGCCAGCAGCTCTACCGGGCGGACTTCCCAAGAGACCCAGTACTTC.

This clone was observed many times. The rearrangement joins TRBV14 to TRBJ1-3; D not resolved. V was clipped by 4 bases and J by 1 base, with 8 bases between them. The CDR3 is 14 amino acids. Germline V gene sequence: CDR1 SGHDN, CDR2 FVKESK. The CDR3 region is CASSPAGSGNTIYF. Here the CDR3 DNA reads TGTGCCAGCAGCCCAGCGGGGTCTGGAAACACCATATATTTT.

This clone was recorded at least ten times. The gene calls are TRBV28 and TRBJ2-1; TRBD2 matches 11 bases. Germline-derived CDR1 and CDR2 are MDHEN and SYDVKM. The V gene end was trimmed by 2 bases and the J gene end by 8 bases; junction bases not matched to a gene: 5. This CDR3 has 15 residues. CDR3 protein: CASSLTSGSIYEQFF. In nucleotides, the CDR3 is TGTGCCAGCAGTTTAACTAGCGGGAGTATCTATGAGCAGTTCTTC.

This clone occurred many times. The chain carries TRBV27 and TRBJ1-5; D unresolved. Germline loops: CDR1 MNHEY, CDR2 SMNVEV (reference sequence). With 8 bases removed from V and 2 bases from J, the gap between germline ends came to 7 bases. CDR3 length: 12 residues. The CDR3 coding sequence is TGTGCCAGCCGGAGCGGCAATCAGCCCCAGCATTTT. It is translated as CASRSGNQPQHF.

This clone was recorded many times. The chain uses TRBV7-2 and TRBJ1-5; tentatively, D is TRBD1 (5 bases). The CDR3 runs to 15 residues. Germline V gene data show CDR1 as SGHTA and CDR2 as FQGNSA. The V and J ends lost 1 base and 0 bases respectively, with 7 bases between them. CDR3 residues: CASSLGQGSNQPQHF. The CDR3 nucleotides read TGTGCCAGCAGCTTAGGTCAGGGTAGCAATCAGCCCCAGCATTTT.

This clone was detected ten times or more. In DNA, the CDR3 is TGCGCCAGCAGCACCCCAGGGGGCCCTCAAGAGACCCAGTACTTC. Its translation: CASSTPGGPQETQYF. The chain links TRBV5-1 to TRBJ2-5, with 8 bases lining up with TRBD1. The CDR3 length is 15 residues. CDR1 is SGHRS and CDR2 is YFSETQ in the germline V gene. V shed 4 bases, J shed 2 bases, and the junction held 7 bases outside the gene matches.

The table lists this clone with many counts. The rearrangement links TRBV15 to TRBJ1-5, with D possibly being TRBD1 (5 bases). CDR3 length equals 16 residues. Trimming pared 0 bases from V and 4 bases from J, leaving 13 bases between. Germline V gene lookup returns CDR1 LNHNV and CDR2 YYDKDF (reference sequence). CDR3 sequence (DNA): TGTGCCACCAGCAGAGATCAAAGTACAGGAAATCAGCCCCAGCATTTT. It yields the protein CATSRDQSTGNQPQHF.

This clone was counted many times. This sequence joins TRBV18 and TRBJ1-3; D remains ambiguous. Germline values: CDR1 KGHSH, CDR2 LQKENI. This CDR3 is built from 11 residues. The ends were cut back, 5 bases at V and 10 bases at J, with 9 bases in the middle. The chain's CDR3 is CASSYERTIYF. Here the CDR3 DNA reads TGTGCCAGCTCATATGAGCGGACCATATATTTT.

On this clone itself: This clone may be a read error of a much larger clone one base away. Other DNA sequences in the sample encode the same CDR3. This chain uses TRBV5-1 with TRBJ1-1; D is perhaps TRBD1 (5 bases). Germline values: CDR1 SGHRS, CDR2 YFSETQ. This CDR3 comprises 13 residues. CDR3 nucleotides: TGCGCCAGCAGCTCTGCAGGGTTCACTGAGGCTTTCTTT. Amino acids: CASSSAGFTEAFF. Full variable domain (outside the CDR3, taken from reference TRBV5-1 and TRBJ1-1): KAGVTQTPRYLIKTRGQQVTLSCSPISGHRSVSWYQQTPGQGLQFLFEYFSETQRNKGNFPGRFSGRQFSNSRSEMNVSTLELGDSALYLCASSSAGFTEAFFGQGTRLTVV.

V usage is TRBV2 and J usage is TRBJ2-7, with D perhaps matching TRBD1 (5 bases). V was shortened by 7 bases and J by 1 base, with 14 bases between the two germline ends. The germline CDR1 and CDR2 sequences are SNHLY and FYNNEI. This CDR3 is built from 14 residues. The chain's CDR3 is CASNPDSKSYEQYF. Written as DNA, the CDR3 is TGTGCCAGCAACCCCGACAGTAAGTCCTACGAGCAGTACTTC.

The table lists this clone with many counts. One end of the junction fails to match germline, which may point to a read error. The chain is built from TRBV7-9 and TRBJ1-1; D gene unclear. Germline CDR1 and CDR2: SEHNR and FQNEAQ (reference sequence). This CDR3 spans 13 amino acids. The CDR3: CVSSFNTDTEAFF. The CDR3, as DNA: TGTGTCAGCAGCTTTAATACGGACACTGAAGCTTTCTTT. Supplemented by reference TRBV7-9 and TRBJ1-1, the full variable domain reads DTGVSQNPRHKITKRGQNVTFRCDPISEHNRLYWYRQTLGQGPEFLTYFQNEAQLEKSRLLSDRFSAERPKGSFSTLEIQRTEQGDSAMYLCVSSFNTDTEAFFGQGTRLTVV.

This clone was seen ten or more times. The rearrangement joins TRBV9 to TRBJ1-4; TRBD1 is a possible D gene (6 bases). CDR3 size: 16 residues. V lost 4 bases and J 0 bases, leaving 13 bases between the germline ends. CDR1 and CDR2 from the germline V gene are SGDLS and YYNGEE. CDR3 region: CASSRQASATNEKLFF. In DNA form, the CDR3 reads TGTGCCAGCAGCAGACAGGCTTCCGCAACTAATGAAAAACTGTTTTTT.

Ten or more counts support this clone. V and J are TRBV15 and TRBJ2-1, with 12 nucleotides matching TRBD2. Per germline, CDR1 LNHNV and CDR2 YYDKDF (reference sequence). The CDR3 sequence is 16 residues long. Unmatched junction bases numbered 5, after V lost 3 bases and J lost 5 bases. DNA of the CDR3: TGTGCCACCAGCAGGGTACTAGCGGGAGGCGACAATGAGCAGTTCTTC. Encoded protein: CATSRVLAGGDNEQFF. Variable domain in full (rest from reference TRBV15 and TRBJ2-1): DAMVIQNPRYQVTQFGKPVTLSCSQTLNHNVMYWYQQKSSQAPKLLFHYYDKDFNNEADTPDNFQSRRPNTSFCFLDIRSPGLGDTAMYLCATSRVLAGGDNEQFFGPGTRLTVL.

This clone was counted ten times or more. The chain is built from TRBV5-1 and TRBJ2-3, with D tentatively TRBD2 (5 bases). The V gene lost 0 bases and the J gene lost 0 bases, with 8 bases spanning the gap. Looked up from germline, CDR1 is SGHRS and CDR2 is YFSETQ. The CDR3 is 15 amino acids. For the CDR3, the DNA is TGCGCCAGCAGCTTGGTCGGGGTCAGCACAGATACGCAGTATTTT. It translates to CASSLVGVSTDTQYF.

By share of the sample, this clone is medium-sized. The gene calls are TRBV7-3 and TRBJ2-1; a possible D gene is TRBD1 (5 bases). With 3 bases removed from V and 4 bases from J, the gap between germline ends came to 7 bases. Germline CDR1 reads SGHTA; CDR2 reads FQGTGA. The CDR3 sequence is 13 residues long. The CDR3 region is CASSLNRYNEQFF. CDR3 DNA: TGTGCCAGCAGCTTGAACAGGTACAATGAGCAGTTCTTC.

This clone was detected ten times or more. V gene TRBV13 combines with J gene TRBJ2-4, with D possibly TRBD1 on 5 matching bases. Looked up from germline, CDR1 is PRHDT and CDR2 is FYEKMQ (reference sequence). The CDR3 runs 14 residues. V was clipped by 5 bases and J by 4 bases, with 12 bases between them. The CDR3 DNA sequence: TGTGCCAGCAGCCGCCGGACAAGAAAAAACATTCAGTACTTC. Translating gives CASSRRTRKNIQYF.

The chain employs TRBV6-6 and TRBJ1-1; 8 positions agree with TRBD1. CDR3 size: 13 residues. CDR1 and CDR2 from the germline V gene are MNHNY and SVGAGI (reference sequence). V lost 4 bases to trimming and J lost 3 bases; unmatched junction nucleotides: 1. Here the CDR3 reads CASSLTGDTEAFF. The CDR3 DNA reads TGTGCCAGCAGTTTGACAGGGGACACTGAAGCTTTCTTT.

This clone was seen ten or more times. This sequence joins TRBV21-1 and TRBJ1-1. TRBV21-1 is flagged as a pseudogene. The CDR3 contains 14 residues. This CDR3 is CASSKVAENTEAFF. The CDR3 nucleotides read TGTGCCAGCAGCAAAGTGGCGGAGAACACTGAAGCTTTCTTT.

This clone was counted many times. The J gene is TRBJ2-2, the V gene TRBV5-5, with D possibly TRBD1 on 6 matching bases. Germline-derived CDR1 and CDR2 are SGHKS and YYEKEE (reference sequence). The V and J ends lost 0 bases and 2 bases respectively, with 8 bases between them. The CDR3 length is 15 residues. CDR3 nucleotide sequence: TGTGCCAGCAGCTTGGGGACAGCCAACACCGGGGAGCTGTTTTTT. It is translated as CASSLGTANTGELFF.

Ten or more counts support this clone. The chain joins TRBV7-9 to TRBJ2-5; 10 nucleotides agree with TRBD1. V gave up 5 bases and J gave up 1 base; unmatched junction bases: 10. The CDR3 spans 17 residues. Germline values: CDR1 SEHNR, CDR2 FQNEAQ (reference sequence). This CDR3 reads CASSPLRDRGFQETQYF. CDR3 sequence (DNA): TGTGCCAGCAGCCCCCTCCGGGACAGGGGTTTCCAAGAGACCCAGTACTTC. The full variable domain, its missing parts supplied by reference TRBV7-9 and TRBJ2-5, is DTGVSQNPRHKITKRGQNVTFRCDPISEHNRLYWYRQTLGQGPEFLTYFQNEAQLEKSRLLSDRFSAERPKGSFSTLEIQRTEQGDSAMYLCASSPLRDRGFQETQYFGPGTRLLVL.

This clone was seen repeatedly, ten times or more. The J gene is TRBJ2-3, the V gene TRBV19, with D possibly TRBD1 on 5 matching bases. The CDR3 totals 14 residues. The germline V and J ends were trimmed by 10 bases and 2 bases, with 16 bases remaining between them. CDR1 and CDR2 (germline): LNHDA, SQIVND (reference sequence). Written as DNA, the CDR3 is TGTGCCACCGGCATAAGGGGAAACACAGATACGCAGTATTTT. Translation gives CATGIRGNTDTQYF.

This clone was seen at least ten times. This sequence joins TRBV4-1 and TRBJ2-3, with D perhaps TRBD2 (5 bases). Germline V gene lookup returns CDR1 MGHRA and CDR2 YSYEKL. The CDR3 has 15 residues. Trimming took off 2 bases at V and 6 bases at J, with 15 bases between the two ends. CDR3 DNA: TGCGCCAGCAGCCAATTCGGAGGAGGCGGGGATACGCAGTATTTT. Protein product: CASSQFGGGGDTQYF.